The clone carrying this TCR beta chain was picked up a small number of times. The antigen remains undetermined. This entry belongs to a study of T cell responses to AZD1222 COVID-19 vaccine. Study-wide results and caveats: Repertoires were obtained only post-peak T cell response.

This CDR3 is built from 16 residues. J gave up 1 base and V 6 bases, and 10 bases lay outside the gene matches. CDR1 is MGHRA, CDR2 YSYEKL, per germline. Profiling relied on immunoSEQ multiplex PCR, and the TCRdb table lists in-frame clones only, not all of them. The table records fewer than 50,000 clones, roughly 78% of them present only once. The receptor comes from an adult who received the MenACWY meningococcal vaccine as a control. Here the sequenced sample was peripheral blood, taken 28 days after the second dose of the MenACWY control vaccine. The chain joins TRBV4-1 to TRBJ1-1, with 8 bases aligning to TRBD1. Here the CDR3 DNA reads TGCGCCAGCAGACGTCATGTAACAGGGGGGAACACTGAAGCTTTCTTT. Its protein product is CASRRHVTGGNTEAFF.